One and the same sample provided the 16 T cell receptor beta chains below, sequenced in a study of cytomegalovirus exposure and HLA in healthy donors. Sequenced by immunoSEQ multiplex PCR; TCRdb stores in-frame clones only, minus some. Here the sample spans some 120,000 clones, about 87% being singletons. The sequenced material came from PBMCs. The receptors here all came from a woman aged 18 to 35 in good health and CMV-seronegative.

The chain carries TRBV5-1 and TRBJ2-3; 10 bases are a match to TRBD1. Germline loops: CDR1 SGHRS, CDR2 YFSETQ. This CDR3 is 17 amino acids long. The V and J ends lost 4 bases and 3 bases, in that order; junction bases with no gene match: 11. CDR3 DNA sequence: TGCGCCAGCAGCCCAAGAGCCGGGACAGGGGTGACAGATACGCAGTATTTT. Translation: CASSPRAGTGVTDTQYF.

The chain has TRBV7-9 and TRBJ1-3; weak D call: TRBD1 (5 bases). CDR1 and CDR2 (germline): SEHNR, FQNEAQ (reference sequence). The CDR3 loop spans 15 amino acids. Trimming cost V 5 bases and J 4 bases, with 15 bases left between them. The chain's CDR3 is CASSSGARGGNTIYF. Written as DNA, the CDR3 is TGTGCCAGCAGCAGTGGGGCGCGTGGAGGAAACACCATATATTTT. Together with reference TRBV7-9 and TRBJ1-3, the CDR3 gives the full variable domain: DTGVSQNPRHKITKRGQNVTFRCDPISEHNRLYWYRQTLGQGPEFLTYFQNEAQLEKSRLLSDRFSAERPKGSFSTLEIQRTEQGDSAMYLCASSSGARGGNTIYFGEGSWLTVV.

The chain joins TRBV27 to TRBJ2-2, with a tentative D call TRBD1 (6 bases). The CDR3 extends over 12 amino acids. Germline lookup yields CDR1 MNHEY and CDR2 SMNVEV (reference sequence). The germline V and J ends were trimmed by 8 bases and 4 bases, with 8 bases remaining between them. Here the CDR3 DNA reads TGTGCCAGCCAAGGGGGCACCGGGGAGCTGTTTTTT. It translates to CASQGGTGELFF.

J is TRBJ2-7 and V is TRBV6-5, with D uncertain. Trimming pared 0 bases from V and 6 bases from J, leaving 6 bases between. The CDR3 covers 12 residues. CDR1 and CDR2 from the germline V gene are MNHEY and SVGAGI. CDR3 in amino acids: CASSYSSLEQYF. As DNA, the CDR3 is TGTGCCAGCAGTTACTCTAGCCTCGAGCAGTACTTC.

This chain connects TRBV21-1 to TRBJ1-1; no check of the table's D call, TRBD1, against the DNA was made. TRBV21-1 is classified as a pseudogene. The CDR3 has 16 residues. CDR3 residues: CASSKELVQGDTEAFF. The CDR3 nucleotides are TGTGCCAGCAGCAAAGAATTAGTACAGGGAGACACTGAAGCTTTCTTT.

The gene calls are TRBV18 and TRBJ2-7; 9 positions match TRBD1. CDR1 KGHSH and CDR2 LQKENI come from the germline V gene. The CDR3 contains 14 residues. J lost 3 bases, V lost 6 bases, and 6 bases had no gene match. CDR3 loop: CASSYGTGIYEQYF. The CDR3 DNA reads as TGTGCCAGCTCGTACGGGACAGGGATCTACGAGCAGTACTTC.

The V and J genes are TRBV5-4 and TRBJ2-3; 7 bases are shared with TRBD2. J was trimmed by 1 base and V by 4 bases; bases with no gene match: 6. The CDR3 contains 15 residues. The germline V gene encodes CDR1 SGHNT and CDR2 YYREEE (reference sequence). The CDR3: CASSPPLAGTDTQYF. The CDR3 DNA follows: TGTGCCAGCAGCCCGCCCCTAGCGGGCACAGATACGCAGTATTTT.

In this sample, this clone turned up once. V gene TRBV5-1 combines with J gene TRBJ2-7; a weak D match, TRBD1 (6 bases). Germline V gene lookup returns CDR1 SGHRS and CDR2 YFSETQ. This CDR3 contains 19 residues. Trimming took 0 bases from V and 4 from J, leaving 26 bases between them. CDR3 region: CASSLVPGGRGTLGYEQYF. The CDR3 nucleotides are TGCGCCAGCAGCTTGGTCCCGGGCGGCAGAGGGACACTTGGGTACGAGCAGTACTTC.

CDR3 in amino acids: CASSQSMAGVEQYF. DNA of the CDR3: TGTGCCAGCAGCCAATCGATGGCAGGGGTCGAGCAGTACTTC. The chain has TRBV16 and TRBJ2-7, with D possibly being TRBD1 (6 bases). From germline, CDR1 is KGHSY and CDR2 FQNENV. The V end was cut by 0 bases, the J end by 6 bases, with 12 bases between. The CDR3 runs to 14 residues.

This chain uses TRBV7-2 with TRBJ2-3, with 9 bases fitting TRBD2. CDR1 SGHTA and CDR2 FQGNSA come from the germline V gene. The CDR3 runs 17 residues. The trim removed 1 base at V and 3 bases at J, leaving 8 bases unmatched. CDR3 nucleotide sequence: TGTGCCAGCAGCTTAGTTTTGCTAGCGGGATTGACAGATACGCAGTATTTT. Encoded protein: CASSLVLLAGLTDTQYF.

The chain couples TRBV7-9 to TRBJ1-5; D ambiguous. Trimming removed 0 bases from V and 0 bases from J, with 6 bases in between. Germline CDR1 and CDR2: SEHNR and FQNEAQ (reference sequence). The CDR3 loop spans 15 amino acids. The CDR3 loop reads CASSLAGHSNQPQHF. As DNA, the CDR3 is TGTGCCAGCAGCTTAGCGGGCCATAGCAATCAGCCCCAGCATTTT.

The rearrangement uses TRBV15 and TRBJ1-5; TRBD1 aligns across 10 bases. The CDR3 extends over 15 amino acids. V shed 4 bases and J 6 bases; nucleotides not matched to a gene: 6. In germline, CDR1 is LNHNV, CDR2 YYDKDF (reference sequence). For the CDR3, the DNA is TGTGCCACCAGCACAGACAGGGGGCTGCGTCAGCCCCAGCATTTT. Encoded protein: CATSTDRGLRQPQHF. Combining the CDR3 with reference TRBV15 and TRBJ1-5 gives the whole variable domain DAMVIQNPRYQVTQFGKPVTLSCSQTLNHNVMYWYQQKSSQAPKLLFHYYDKDFNNEADTPDNFQSRRPNTSFCFLDIRSPGLGDTAMYLCATSTDRGLRQPQHFGDGTRLSIL.

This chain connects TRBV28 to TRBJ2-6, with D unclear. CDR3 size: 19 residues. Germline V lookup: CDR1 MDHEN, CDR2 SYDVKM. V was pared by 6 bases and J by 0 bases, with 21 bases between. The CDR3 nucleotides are TGTGCCAGCAGCTCTCCGACAACCCCCTCCCACTCTGGGGCCAACGTCCTGACTTTC. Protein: CASSSPTTPSHSGANVLTF.

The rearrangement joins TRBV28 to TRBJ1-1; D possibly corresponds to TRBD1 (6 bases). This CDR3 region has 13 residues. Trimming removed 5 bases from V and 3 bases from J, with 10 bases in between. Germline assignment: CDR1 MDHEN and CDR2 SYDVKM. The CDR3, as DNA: TGTGCCAGCAGTCAACAGGGTTACACTGAAGCTTTCTTT. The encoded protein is CASSQQGYTEAFF. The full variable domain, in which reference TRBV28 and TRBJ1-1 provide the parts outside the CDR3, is DVKVTQSSRYLVKRTGEKVFLECVQDMDHENMFWYRQDPGLGLRLIYFSYDVKMKEKGDIPEGYSVSREKKERFSLILESASTNQTSMYLCASSQQGYTEAFFGQGTRLTVV.

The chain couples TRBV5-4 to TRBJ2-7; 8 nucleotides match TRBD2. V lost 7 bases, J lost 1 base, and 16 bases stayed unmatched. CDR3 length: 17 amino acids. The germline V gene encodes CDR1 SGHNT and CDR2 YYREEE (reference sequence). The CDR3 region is CASGSGGATSISYEQYF. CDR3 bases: TGTGCCAGCGGAAGCGGGGGTGCGACAAGCATATCCTACGAGCAGTACTTC. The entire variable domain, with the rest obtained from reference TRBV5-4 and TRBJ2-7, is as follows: ETGVTQSPTHLIKTRGQQVTLRCSSQSGHNTVSWYQQALGQGPQFIFQYYREEENGRGNFPPRFSGLQFPNYSSELNVNALELDDSALYLCASGSGGATSISYEQYFGPGTRLTVT.

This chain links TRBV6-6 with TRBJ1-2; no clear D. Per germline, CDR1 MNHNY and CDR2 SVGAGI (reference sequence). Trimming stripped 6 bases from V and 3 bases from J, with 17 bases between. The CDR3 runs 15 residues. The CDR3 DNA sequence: TGTGCCAGCAGGGAGGCAAGCGGGTCCTACTATGGCTACACCTTC. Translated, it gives CASREASGSYYGYTF.